The 14 T cell receptor beta chains listed next were all sequenced from one sample in a study of T cell clonality in common variable immunodeficiency. Profiling relied on immunoSEQ multiplex PCR, and the TCRdb table lists in-frame clones only, not all of them. The record shows 50,000 to 60,000 clones for this sample, with no singletons present. The sample comprised peripheral blood mononuclear cells. The receptor source for this set is a person aged 18 to 75 in good health.

This clone has a count of ten or more. The sequenced fragment ends 3 residues before the CDR3 boundary, so the rest is inferred from the germline J gene. The chain recombines TRBV20-1 with TRBJ2-3; 10 bases are shared with TRBD1. The CDR3 contains 17 residues. Looked up from germline, CDR1 is DFQATT and CDR2 is SNEGSKA (reference sequence). After removal of 4 bases from V and 3 bases from J, the junction contained 13 bases not matched to a gene. The CDR3 loop reads CSAMLPIGQGETDTQYF. The CDR3 bases that were read are TGCAGTGCTATGCTGCCAATCGGACAGGGGGAGACAGATACG.

This clone has ten or more counts. The sequence runs out 3 residues before the end of the CDR3; the remainder is reconstructed from the germline J gene. The chain carries TRBV5-4 and TRBJ1-2; TRBD1 matches 8 bases. The CDR3 covers 16 residues. The V segment lost 0 bases and the J segment 2 bases; nucleotides outside the gene matches: 6. The germline V gene encodes CDR1 SGHNT and CDR2 YYREEE (reference sequence). Here the CDR3 reads CASSLVRDRRNYGYTF. The sequenced CDR3 bases are TGTGCCAGCAGCTTGGTTCGGGACAGGAGAAACTATGGC. Filled out from reference TRBV5-4 and TRBJ1-2, the complete variable domain reads ETGVTQSPTHLIKTRGQQVTLRCSSQSGHNTVSWYQQALGQGPQFIFQYYREEENGRGNFPPRFSGLQFPNYSSELNVNALELDDSALYLCASSLVRDRRNYGYTFGSGTRLTVV.

This clone appeared many times. Coverage ceases 3 residues before the CDR3 finishes, and the germline J gene fills in the end. The rearrangement uses TRBV29-1 and TRBJ2-7, with 9 positions matching TRBD1. The CDR3 runs 12 residues. The germline V gene has CDR1 SQVTM and CDR2 ANQGSEA. The J segment lost 1 base and the V segment lost 7 bases, leaving 2 bases of the junction unmatched. The CDR3 protein is CSAGTGSYEQYF. The CDR3 DNA, read in part, is TGCAGCGCAGGGACAGGGTCCTACGAG.

This clone has more than one count but fewer than ten. From the germline J gene comes the end of the CDR3, since the read stops 3 residues before it. The chain carries TRBV7-6 and TRBJ1-1, with D possibly matching TRBD1 (5 bases). CDR1 SGHVS and CDR2 FNYEAQ come from the germline V gene. V lost 3 bases to trimming and J lost 1 base, with 9 bases between them. The CDR3 loop spans 14 amino acids. The CDR3 here is CASSLDTGNTEAFF. Partial CDR3 DNA: TGTGCCAGCAGCTTGGACACCGGGAACACTGAA.

Regarding this clone: From the germline J gene comes the end of the CDR3, since the read stops 3 residues before it. The chain joins TRBV16 to TRBJ2-7, with TRBD1 as a possible D gene (6 bases). The CDR3 sequence is 14 residues long. Germline V CDR1 and CDR2: KGHSY, FQNENV. V was pared by 1 base and J by 5 bases, with 12 bases between. Incomplete CDR3 DNA: TGTGCCAGCAGCCAATATACAGGGACGGACGAG. Its protein is CASSQYTGTDE. The full CDR3 protein is CASSQYTGTDEQYF.

This clone was counted many times. The CDR3 end is not reached by the read, which stops 3 residues before it; the germline J gene fills it in. The chain is built from TRBV13 and TRBJ1-6, with D hard to call. Germline CDR1 PRHDT, CDR2 FYEKMQ (reference sequence). The CDR3 has 17 amino acids. V was trimmed by 0 bases and J by 12 bases, leaving 21 bases between them. The CDR3 here is CASSLGTVGQSRRPLHF. CDR3 bases read: TGTGCCAGCAGCTTAGGGACGGTTGGGCAGAGCCGGCGACCC.

The table lists this clone with many counts. The CDR3 goes on 3 residues after the read ends, and that part is filled in from the germline J gene. This rearrangement joins TRBV13 to TRBJ2-1, with 10 nucleotides matching TRBD2. CDR3 length: 16 amino acids. Germline loops: CDR1 PRHDT, CDR2 FYEKMQ (reference sequence). V shed 0 bases and J 8 bases; nucleotides not matched to a gene: 7. The covered CDR3 bases are TGTGCCAGCAGCTTAGGGCTAGCGGGAGTTTTCGATGAG. Its protein is CASSLGLAGVFDE. Given in full, the CDR3 is CASSLGLAGVFDEQFF.

This clone was recorded many times. From the germline J gene comes the end of the CDR3, since the read stops 3 residues before it. The chain combines TRBV5-1 with TRBJ2-7, with a tentative D call TRBD1 (6 bases). In germline, CDR1 is SGHRS, CDR2 YFSETQ. There are 14 residues in the CDR3. V dropped 4 bases and J dropped 1 base, with 12 bases sitting between them. The CDR3: CASSPSDRSYEQYF. The covered CDR3 bases are TGCGCCAGCAGCCCCTCGGACAGATCCTACGAG.

At least ten counts were recorded for this clone. The sequence runs out 3 residues before the end of the CDR3; the remainder is reconstructed from the germline J gene. This chain links TRBV5-1 with TRBJ2-7, with TRBD1 matching over 8 bases. The CDR3 is 15 amino acids. Germline V CDR1 and CDR2: SGHRS, YFSETQ. V was pared by 3 bases and J by 0 bases, with 5 bases of the junction left unmatched. The CDR3 is CASSSRTGFSYEQYF. The part of the CDR3 DNA that was read is TGCGCCAGCAGCTCACGGACAGGGTTCTCCTACGAG.

This clone occurred many times. The sequenced fragment ends 3 residues before the CDR3 boundary, so the rest is inferred from the germline J gene. The chain recombines TRBV18 with TRBJ2-5, with 9 positions matching TRBD2. Germline CDR1 reads KGHSH; CDR2 reads LQKENI. CDR3 length equals 13 residues. The ends lost 3 bases at V and 5 bases at J; junction bases unmatched: 1. CDR3 DNA (partial): TGTGCCAGCTCACCTGGACTAGCGGAGACC. It codes for CASSPGLAET. The whole CDR3 region reads CASSPGLAETQYF.

This clone was recorded many times. The read is 3 residues too short to cover the CDR3 end, so that end is filled in from the germline J gene. The V and J genes are TRBV30 and TRBJ1-2; D is perhaps TRBD1 (6 bases). Trimming shortened V by 4 bases and J by 3 bases, and 12 bases separated the two germline ends. The CDR3 totals 13 residues. Germline CDR1 and CDR2: GTSNPN and SVGIG (reference sequence). Incomplete CDR3 DNA: TGTGCCTGGACCCAGGGGAGAGACTATGGC. It specifies CAWTQGRDYG. From start to end, the CDR3 is CAWTQGRDYGYTF.

This clone was recorded at least ten times. The observed sequence ends 3 residues before the CDR3 terminus, with the missing tail filled in from the germline J gene. The rearrangement links TRBV6-2 or TRBV6-3 to TRBJ1-1; no reliable D call. This CDR3 has 14 amino acids. The germline CDR1 and CDR2 sequences are MNHEY and SVGEGT. Trimming took off 1 base at V and 2 bases at J, with 8 bases between the two ends. This CDR3 reads CASSYWAGNTEAFF. The sequenced CDR3 bases are TGTGCCAGCAGTTACTGGGCAGGTAACACTGAA.

This clone occurred many times. The read ends 3 residues early relative to the CDR3; the germline J gene fills the gap. Other DNA sequences in this sample translate to the same CDR3. The chain has TRBV19 and TRBJ2-5, with 8 positions matching TRBD1. CDR3 length equals 14 residues. V was pared by 3 bases and J by 2 bases, with 2 bases of the junction left unmatched. Germline CDR1 and CDR2: LNHDA and SQIVND (reference sequence). Partial CDR3 DNA: TGTGCCAGTAGTATTACAGGGGGACAAGAGACC. This gives the protein CASSITGGQET. The full CDR3 protein reads CASSITGGQETQYF.

This clone was seen only a few times. The read finishes 3 residues shy of the CDR3 end, and the germline J gene is used to complete it. The chain links TRBV7-9 to TRBJ1-2; D is uncertain. From germline, CDR1 is SEHNR and CDR2 FQNEAQ (reference sequence). CDR3 length: 12 amino acids. The sequenced CDR3 bases are TGTGCCAGCAGCTTAATTTCCTACGAC. Translation: CASSLISYD. The whole CDR3 is CASSLISYDYTF.